This entry features one T cell receptor beta chain sequence. There is no known antigen for this receptor. One base away there is no much larger clone; base qualities are not given. On a MiSeq, deep resolution sequencing aimed for a depth between 1 in 1 million and 1 in 200,000 T cells, with each clonotype covered 10x on average. The immunoSEQ hsTCRB Kit was used to generate TCR beta libraries. As for the authors' bioinformatics: Data were analyzed with ImmunoSEQ Data Assistant and ImmunoSEQ Analyzer, with V, D and J genes assigned per IMGT definitions. Clonality, with values ranging from 0 to 1, was calculated as one minus the normalized Shannon entropy of productive rearrangement frequencies. Only overrepresented clonotypes making up at least 0.05% of each patient's repertoire were included in the public clonotype analysis. Some 13 age-matched healthy donor repertoires from immuneACCESS served as clonality controls. The table comes from immuneACCESS by way of TCRdb, which keeps in-frame sequences with V and J called. Part of the clones is missing from these tables; in studies checked, under half for an unresolved V gene and the rest for unknown reasons. V and J calls and clone size are given by that table; D and trimming were obtained from the DNA. For this sample there are about 200,000 clones; roughly 73% appear just once. The top ten clones comprise 11% of the sample.

The data stem from a study of cytotoxic CD8 clonotypes in ibrutinib-treated CLL (dated by TCRdb to the early 2020s). For context, the study as a whole: In this cohort, about 15 patients were treatment-naive and approximately ten were relapsed/refractory, while roughly 18 had unmutated IGHV. On average, each sample yielded roughly 260,000 productive templates and tens of thousands of productive rearrangements. Every remission and progressive disease sample was obtained while ibrutinib was still being received by the patients. Of the roughly 86 people in the trial, 25 to 30 had longitudinal samples available. Samples at response were collected after a median of about 13 months of treatment, with a range of roughly 6 to 40 months. Responses were partial in around 25 patients and complete in 2; after median approximately 5.5 years follow-up, about 14 stayed in remission and 12 progressed. Cryopreserved peripheral blood mononuclear cells were collected before treatment, at response, and at either disease progression or sustained remission. General conclusions and limits of the study: Lymph node repertoires were not examined, and the timing of sampling was not matched between patients in sustained remission and those whose disease progressed. Baseline clonality was found to be higher than that of age-matched healthy donors and was strongly correlated with circulating CD8+ T-cell counts. Public clonotypes were rare and either shrank or stayed stable during treatment, and the rise in clonality at ibrutinib response reflected expansion of private clonotypes. Clonality rose at ibrutinib response, remained stable during sustained remission, and dropped back toward baseline at progression.

The time point tag for this specimen amounts to: eleven to twelve months on ibrutinib. For TCR beta library preparation, 2 to 2.5 micrograms of genomic DNA were isolated from cryopreserved PBMCs. Longitudinal blood samples from CLL patients on ibrutinib monotherapy were analyzed using high-throughput TCR beta sequencing. Patients were enrolled in a phase 2 open-label single-center ibrutinib monotherapy trial. Germline trimming amounts to 6 bases on V and 6 bases on J, with 4 as the count of junction bases outside the gene matches. CDR1 and CDR2 are drawn from the germline V gene: SNHLY, FYNNEI. Taken from cysteine to phenylalanine, the CDR3 has 15 residues. Just the 45-base CDR3 DNA is kept, in frame starting at base 1.

Recombination linked TRBV2 to TRBJ2-2; 13 central bases correspond to TRBD2. Material: PBMCs, obtained after 12 months of ibrutinib treatment. The sequence was obtained from a human donor with chronic lymphocytic leukemia. Read as DNA, the sequence is TGTGCCAGCAGAAGACTAGCGGGAGGTCCCGGGGAGCTGTTTTTT. Its protein product is CASRRLAGGPGELFF.